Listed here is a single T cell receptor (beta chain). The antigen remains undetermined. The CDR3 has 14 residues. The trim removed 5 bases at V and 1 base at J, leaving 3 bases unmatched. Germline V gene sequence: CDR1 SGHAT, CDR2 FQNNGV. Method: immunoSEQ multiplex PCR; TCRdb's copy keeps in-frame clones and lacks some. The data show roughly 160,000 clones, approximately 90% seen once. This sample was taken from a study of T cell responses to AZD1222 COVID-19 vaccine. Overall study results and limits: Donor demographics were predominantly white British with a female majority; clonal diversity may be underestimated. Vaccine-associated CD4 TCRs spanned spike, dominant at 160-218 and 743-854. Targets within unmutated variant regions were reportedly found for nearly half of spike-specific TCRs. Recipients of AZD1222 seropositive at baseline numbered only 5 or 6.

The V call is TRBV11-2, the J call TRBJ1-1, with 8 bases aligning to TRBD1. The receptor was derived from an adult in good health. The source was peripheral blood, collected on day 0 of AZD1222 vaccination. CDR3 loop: CASSRGQGNTEAFF. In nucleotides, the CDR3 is TGTGCCAGCAGCCGAGGACAGGGGAACACTGAAGCTTTCTTT.